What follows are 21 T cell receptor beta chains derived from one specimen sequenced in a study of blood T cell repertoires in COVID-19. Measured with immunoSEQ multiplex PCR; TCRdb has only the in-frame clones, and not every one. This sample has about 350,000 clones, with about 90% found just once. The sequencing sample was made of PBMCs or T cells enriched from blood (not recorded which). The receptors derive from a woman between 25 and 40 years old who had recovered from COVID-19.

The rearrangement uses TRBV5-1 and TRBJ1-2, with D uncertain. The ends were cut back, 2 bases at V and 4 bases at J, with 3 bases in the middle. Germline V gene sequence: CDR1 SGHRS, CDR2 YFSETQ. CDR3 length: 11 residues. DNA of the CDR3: TGCGCCAGCAGCTTCGGCTATGGCTACACCTTC. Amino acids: CASSFGYGYTF.

The CDR3 bases are TGTGCCAGCAGTTTATGGGGGACAGGGGGCAGGGTGAACACTGAAGCTTTCTTT. Amino acid sequence: CASSLWGTGGRVNTEAFF. The V gene is TRBV28, the J gene TRBJ1-1, with TRBD1 identical over 12 bases. The CDR3 extends over 18 amino acids. CDR1 MDHEN and CDR2 SYDVKM come from the germline V gene. V was clipped by 0 bases and J by 0 bases; unmatched bases: 5.

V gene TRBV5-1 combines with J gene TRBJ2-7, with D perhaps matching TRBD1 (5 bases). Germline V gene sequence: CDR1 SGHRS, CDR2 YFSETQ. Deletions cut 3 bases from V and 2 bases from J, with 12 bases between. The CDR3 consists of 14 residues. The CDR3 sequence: CASSSDSYTYEQYF. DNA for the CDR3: TGCGCCAGCAGCTCAGACAGCTATACCTACGAGCAGTACTTC.

CDR3 nucleotides: TGTGCCAGCAGCCCACCAACGGGGGAGACCCAGTACTTC. As protein: CASSPPTGETQYF. The chain uses TRBV6-2 or TRBV6-3 and TRBJ2-5; maybe TRBD2 (5 bases). The germline V and J ends were trimmed by 6 bases and 5 bases, with 13 bases remaining between them. The CDR3 has 13 amino acids. Germline CDR1 reads MNHEY; CDR2 reads SVGEGT.

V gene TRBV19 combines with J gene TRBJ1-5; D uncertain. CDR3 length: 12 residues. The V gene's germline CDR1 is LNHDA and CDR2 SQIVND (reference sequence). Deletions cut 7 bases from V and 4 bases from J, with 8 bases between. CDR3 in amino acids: CASTTMNQPQHF. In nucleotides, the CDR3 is TGTGCCAGTACCACAATGAATCAGCCCCAGCATTTT.

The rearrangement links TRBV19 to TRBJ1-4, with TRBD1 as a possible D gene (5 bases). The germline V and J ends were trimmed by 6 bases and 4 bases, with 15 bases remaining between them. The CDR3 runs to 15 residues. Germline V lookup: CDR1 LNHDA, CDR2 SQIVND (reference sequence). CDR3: CASRNAGTVNEKLFF. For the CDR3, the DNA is TGTGCCAGTAGAAACGCCGGGACTGTTAATGAAAAACTGTTTTTT. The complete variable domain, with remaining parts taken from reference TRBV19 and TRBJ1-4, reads DGGITQSPKYLFRKEGQNVTLSCEQNLNHDAMYWYRQDPGQGLRLIYYSQIVNDFQKGDIAEGYSVSREKKESFPLTVTSAQKNPTAFYLCASRNAGTVNEKLFFGSGTQLSVL.

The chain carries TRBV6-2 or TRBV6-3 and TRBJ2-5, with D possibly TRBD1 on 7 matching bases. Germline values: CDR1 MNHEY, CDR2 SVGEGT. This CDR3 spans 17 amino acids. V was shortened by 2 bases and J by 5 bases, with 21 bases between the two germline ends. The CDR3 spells CASSYVVDRDFRETQYF. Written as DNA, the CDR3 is TGTGCCAGCAGTTACGTCGTAGACAGGGACTTTAGGGAGACCCAGTACTTC.

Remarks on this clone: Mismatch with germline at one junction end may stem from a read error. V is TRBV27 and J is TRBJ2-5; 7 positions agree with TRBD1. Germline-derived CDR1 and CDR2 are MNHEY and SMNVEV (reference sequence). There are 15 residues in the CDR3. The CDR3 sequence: CASSISWTGQGTQYF. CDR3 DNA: TGTGCCAGCAGTATTTCCTGGACAGGCCAAGGGACCCAGTACTTC.

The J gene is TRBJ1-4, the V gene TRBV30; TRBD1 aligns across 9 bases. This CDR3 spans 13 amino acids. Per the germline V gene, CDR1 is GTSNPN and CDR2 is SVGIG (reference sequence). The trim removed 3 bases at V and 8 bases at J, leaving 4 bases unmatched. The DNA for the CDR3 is TGTGCCTGGAGCGCGGGACAGGGAGAAAAACTGTTTTTT. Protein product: CAWSAGQGEKLFF.

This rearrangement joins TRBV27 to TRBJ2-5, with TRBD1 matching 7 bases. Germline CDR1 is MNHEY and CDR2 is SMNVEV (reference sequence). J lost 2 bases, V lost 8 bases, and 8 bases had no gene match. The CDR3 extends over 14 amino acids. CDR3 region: CASGWTGPQETQYF. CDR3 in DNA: TGTGCCAGCGGGTGGACAGGCCCACAAGAGACCCAGTACTTC.

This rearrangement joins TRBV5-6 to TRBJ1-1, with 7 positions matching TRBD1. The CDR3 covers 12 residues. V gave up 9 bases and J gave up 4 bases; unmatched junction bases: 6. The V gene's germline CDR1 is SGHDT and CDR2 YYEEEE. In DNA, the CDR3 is TGTGCCACGCAACAGGGGTTCACTGAAGCTTTCTTT. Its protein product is CATQQGFTEAFF.

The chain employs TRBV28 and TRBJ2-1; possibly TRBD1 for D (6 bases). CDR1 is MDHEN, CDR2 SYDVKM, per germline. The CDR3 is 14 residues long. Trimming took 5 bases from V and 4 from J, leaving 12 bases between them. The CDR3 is CASSGRGFYNEQFF. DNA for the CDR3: TGTGCCAGCAGTGGCAGGGGATTTTACAATGAGCAGTTCTTC. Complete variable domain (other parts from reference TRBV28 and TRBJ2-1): DVKVTQSSRYLVKRTGEKVFLECVQDMDHENMFWYRQDPGLGLRLIYFSYDVKMKEKGDIPEGYSVSREKKERFSLILESASTNQTSMYLCASSGRGFYNEQFFGPGTRLTVL.

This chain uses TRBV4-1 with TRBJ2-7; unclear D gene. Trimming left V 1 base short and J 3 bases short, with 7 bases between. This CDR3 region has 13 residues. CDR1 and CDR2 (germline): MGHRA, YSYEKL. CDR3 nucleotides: TGCGCCAGCAGCCAAGGGTTTAGCTACGAGCAGTACTTC. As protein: CASSQGFSYEQYF.

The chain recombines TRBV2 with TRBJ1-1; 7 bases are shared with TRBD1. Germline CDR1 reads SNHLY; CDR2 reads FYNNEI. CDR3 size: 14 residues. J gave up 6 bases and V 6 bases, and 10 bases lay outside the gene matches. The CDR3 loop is CASSTPGQRPEAFF. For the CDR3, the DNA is TGTGCCAGCAGCACTCCGGGACAGAGACCTGAAGCTTTCTTT. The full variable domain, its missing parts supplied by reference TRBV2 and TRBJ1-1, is EPEVTQTPSHQVTQMGQEVILRCVPISNHLYFYWYRQILGQKVEFLVSFYNNEISEKSEIFDDQFSVERPDGSNFTLKIRSTKLEDSAMYFCASSTPGQRPEAFFGQGTRLTVV.

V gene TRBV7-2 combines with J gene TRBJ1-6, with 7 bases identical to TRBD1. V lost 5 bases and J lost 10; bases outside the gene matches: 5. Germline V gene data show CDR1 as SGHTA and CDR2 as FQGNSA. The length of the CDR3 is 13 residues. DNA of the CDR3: TGTGCCAGCAGCCTGAACAGGGGCTCACCCCTCCACTTT. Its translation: CASSLNRGSPLHF. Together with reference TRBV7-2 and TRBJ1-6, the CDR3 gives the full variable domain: GAGVSQSPSNKVTEKGKDVELRCDPISGHTALYWYRQSLGQGLEFLIYFQGNSAPDKSGLPSDRFSAERTGGSVSTLTIQRTQQEDSAVYLCASSLNRGSPLHFGNGTRLTVT.

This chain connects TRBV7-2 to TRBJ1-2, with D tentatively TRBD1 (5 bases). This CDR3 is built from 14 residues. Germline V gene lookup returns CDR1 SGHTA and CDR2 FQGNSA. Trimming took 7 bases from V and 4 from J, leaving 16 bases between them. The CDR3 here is CASTPLGPPYGYTF. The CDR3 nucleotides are TGTGCCAGCACCCCATTGGGGCCTCCCTATGGCTACACCTTC.

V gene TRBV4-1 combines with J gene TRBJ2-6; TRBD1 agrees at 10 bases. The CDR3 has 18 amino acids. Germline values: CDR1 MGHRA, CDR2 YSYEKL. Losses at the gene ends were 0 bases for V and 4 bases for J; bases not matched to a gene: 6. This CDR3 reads CASSQERQGASGANVLTF. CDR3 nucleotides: TGCGCCAGCAGCCAAGAGCGACAGGGGGCATCCGGGGCCAACGTCCTGACTTTC.

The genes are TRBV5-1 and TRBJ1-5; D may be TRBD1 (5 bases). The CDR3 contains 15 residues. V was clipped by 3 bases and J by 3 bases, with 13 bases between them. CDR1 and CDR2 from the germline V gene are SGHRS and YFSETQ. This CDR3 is CASSSQAPYNQPQHF. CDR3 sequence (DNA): TGCGCCAGCAGCTCACAGGCCCCTTACAATCAGCCCCAGCATTTT.

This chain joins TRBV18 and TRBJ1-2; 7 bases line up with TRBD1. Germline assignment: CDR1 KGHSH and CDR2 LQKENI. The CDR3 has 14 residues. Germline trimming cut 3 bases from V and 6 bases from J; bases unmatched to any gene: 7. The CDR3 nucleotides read TGTGCCAGCTCACCGACAGGGTATTCAAATGGCTACACCTTC. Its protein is CASSPTGYSNGYTF.

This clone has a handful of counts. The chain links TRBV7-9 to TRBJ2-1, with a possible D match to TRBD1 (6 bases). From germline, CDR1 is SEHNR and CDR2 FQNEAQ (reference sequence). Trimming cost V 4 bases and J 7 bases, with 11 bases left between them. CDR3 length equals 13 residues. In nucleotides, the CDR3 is TGTGCCAGCAGCTCCGGGACACCAAATGAGCAGTTCTTC. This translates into CASSSGTPNEQFF. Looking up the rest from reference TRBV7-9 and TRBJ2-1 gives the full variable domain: DTGVSQNPRHKITKRGQNVTFRCDPISEHNRLYWYRQTLGQGPEFLTYFQNEAQLEKSRLLSDRFSAERPKGSFSTLEIQRTEQGDSAMYLCASSSGTPNEQFFGPGTRLTVL.

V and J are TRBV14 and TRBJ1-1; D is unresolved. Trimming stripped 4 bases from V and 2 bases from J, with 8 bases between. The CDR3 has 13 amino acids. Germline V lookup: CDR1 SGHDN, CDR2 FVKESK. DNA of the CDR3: TGTGCCAGCAGCCCAGACCAAAACACTGAAGCTTTCTTT. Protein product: CASSPDQNTEAFF.